These T cell receptor beta chains were read from a single sample in a study of T cell repertoires in cytomegalovirus infection. TCRdb itself ran the reads through MiXCR, one entry per CDR3 protein. The sample yields roughly 240,000 distinct CDR3 sequences, approximately 7% seen once. Sequenced sample: PBMCs. The receptors derive from a human donor in good health (CMV status not recorded). Some clones in this sample may be carry-over from other donors' samples. CDR3s include the opening cysteine and the closing phenylalanine or tryptophan. The D gene is left open where the match is weak. Expanded clones get a size class; other rows say once, few or many, or leave the size out.

V	D	size	J	CDR3	DNA
TRBV7-2	TRBD1	many	TRBJ1-2	CASSLPAVGTGRGYTF	TGTGCCAGCAGCTTGCCGGCCGTGGGGACAGGGAGAGGCTACACCTTC
TRBV30	.	many	TRBJ1-2	CAGWTYGYTF	TGTGCCGGCTGGACCTATGGCTACACCTTC
TRBV20-1	.	many	TRBJ2-1	CSARDLRGRNEQFF	TGCAGTGCTAGAGATCTAAGGGGACGGAATGAGCAGTTCTTC
TRBV10-3	.	many	TRBJ2-3	CAISEAGPGDTQYF	TGTGCCATCAGTGAGGCGGGGCCGGGAGATACGCAGTATTTT
TRBV2	TRBD1	few	TRBJ1-4	CASTRDRGPEKLFF	TGTGCCAGCACCCGGGACAGGGGGCCTGAAAAACTGTTTTTT
TRBV7-2	.	many	TRBJ1-2	CASSLVINYGYTF	TGTGCCAGCAGCTTAGTGATTAACTATGGCTACACCTTC
TRBV19	TRBD2	many	TRBJ2-3	CASSIADGRGADTQYF	TGTGCCAGTAGTATCGCGGATGGACGGGGGGCAGATACGCAGTATTTT
TRBV7-9	.	many	TRBJ2-2	CASSYETGELFF	TGTGCCAGCAGCTATGAAACCGGGGAGCTGTTTTTT
TRBV6-2/TRBV6-3	.	many	TRBJ2-1	CASIKNNEQFF	TGTGCCAGCATAAAGAACAATGAGCAGTTCTTC
TRBV20-1	.	many	TRBJ1-1	CSAHGTDLEAFF	TGCAGTGCACACGGGACGGACCTTGAAGCTTTCTTT
TRBV5-1	.	.	TRBJ2-5	CASSPGGQVFEETQYF	TGCGCCAGCAGCCCGGGGGGACAAGTGTTTGAAGAGACCCAGTACTTC
TRBV2	TRBD1	many	TRBJ2-7	CASPSSSGGRDEQYF	TGTGCCAGCCCTTCGTCCTCAGGGGGCAGGGACGAGCAGTACTTC
TRBV12-3/TRBV12-4	.	many	TRBJ1-4	CATGRFNEKLFF	TGTGCCACGGGACGGTTTAATGAAAAACTGTTTTTT
TRBV7-2	TRBD2	many	TRBJ2-7	CASSLGPSGSYEQYF	TGTGCCAGCAGCTTAGGGCCTAGCGGCTCCTACGAGCAGTACTTC
TRBV7-9	.	many	TRBJ2-2	CASSLAILTKELFF	TGTGCCAGCAGCTTAGCGATCCTTACGAAGGAGCTGTTTTTT
TRBV20-1	.	many	TRBJ2-5	CSARLAGETQYF	TGCAGTGCTAGACTCGCGGGGGAGACCCAGTACTTC
TRBV23-1	.	many	TRBJ2-2	CASSQSRDGNTGELFF	TGCGCCAGCAGTCAATCAAGGGACGGCAACACCGGGGAGCTGTTTTTT
TRBV7-3	.	many	TRBJ2-5	CASSQASAGQETQYF	TGTGCCAGCAGCCAAGCTAGCGCAGGACAAGAGACCCAGTACTTC
TRBV10-3	TRBD1	.	TRBJ2-1	CAIRGTGGKNEQFF	TGTGCCATCAGGGGGACAGGGGGTAAGAATGAGCAGTTCTTC
TRBV29-1	.	.	TRBJ1-2	CSVEDTRPGANYGYTF	TGCAGCGTTGAAGATACCCGACCGGGAGCTAACTATGGCTACACCTTC
TRBV27	TRBD2	.	TRBJ2-7	CASSVGLAPGLEQYF	TGTGCCAGCAGCGTCGGACTAGCTCCTGGGCTCGAGCAGTACTTC
TRBV6-2/TRBV6-3	.	many	TRBJ1-4	CASSRDPRSQEKLFF	TGTGCCAGCAGCCGGGACCCTCGAAGTCAGGAAAAACTGTTTTTT
TRBV28	TRBD2	many	TRBJ2-6	CALGRDGANVLTF	TGTGCCCTCGGGAGGGATGGGGCCAACGTCCTGACTTTC
TRBV28	.	many	TRBJ2-7	CASIDDPPGTPERHF	TGTGCCAGCATCGACGACCCGCCCGGGACGCCCGAAAGGCACTTC
TRBV6-5	.	many	TRBJ2-1	CASSYASESYNEQFF	TGTGCCAGCAGTTACGCTAGCGAAAGTTACAATGAGCAGTTCTTC
TRBV11-2	.	many	TRBJ2-5	CASSLAETRKKETQYF	TGTGCCAGCAGCTTAGCAGAGACTAGGAAAAAGGAGACCCAGTACTTC
TRBV7-2	TRBD2	many	TRBJ2-7	CASSLSGGVDEQYF	TGTGCCAGCAGCCTTAGCGGGGGGGTAGACGAGCAGTACTTC
TRBV30	TRBD2	.	TRBJ2-5	CAWSRGGSQETQYF	TGTGCCTGGTCCCGCGGGGGGTCGCAAGAGACCCAGTACTTC
TRBV9	TRBD1	many	TRBJ1-2	CASSRQGASGYGYTF	TGTGCCAGCAGTCGACAGGGGGCTTCGGGCTATGGCTACACCTTC
TRBV12-3/TRBV12-4	TRBD1	many	TRBJ1-1	CASTRDRGQDTEAFF	TGTGCCAGCACCCGGGACAGGGGGCAAGACACTGAAGCTTTCTTT
TRBV19	.	many	TRBJ2-4	CASSMGRKNIQYF	TGTGCCAGTAGTATGGGCAGAAAAAACATTCAGTACTTC
TRBV7-9	.	many	TRBJ1-2	CASGSYYGYTF	TGTGCCAGCGGATCATACTATGGCTACACCTTC
TRBV5-1	.	many	TRBJ1-1	CASSSSPDTEAFF	TGCGCCAGCAGCTCCAGTCCGGACACTGAAGCTTTCTTT
TRBV19	.	many	TRBJ1-1	CASSRKGGTNTEAFF	TGTGCCAGTAGCCGGAAAGGAGGGACGAACACTGAAGCTTTCTTT
TRBV20-1	TRBD1	many	TRBJ2-7	CSASGTGALYEQYF	TGCAGTGCTAGTGGGACAGGGGCCCTCTACGAGCAGTACTTC
TRBV7-2	.	many	TRBJ2-1	CASSLSVGFNNEQFF	TGTGCCAGCAGCTTGAGTGTTGGGTTCAACAATGAGCAGTTCTTC
TRBV28	.	many	TRBJ2-3	CASSLSGRNTDTQYF	TGTGCCAGCAGTTTATCGGGCAGAAACACAGATACGCAGTATTTT
TRBV7-2	TRBD1	many	TRBJ1-2	CASRPRGVYGYTF	TGTGCCAGCAGGCCCAGGGGGGTTTATGGCTACACCTTC
TRBV6-5	.	many	TRBJ2-7	CASSYSTWGWVAEEQYF	TGTGCCAGCAGTTACTCGACCTGGGGCTGGGTTGCAGAGGAGCAGTACTTC
TRBV28	.	many	TRBJ1-1	CASTRSSEAFF	TGTGCCAGCACCCGAAGCTCTGAAGCTTTCTTT
TRBV20-1	TRBD1	many	TRBJ1-2	CSAGYRGLNYGYTF	TGCAGTGCTGGATACAGGGGCCTGAACTATGGCTACACCTTC
TRBV29-1	TRBD1	many	TRBJ1-1	CSVGSYRGLGAEAFF	TGCAGCGTTGGCAGTTACAGGGGGCTCGGAGCTGAAGCTTTCTTT
TRBV29-1	.	few	TRBJ2-2	CSVDSGNTGELFF	TGCAGCGTTGATTCTGGTAACACCGGGGAGCTGTTTTTT
TRBV6-5	.	many	TRBJ2-3	CASSYLGQGNSDTQYF	TGTGCCAGCAGTTACTTGGGCCAGGGTAACTCAGATACGCAGTATTTT
TRBV28	.	many	TRBJ1-5	CASSLRQDNQPQHF	TGTGCCAGCAGTTTGCGGCAGGACAATCAGCCCCAGCATTTT
TRBV28	.	.	TRBJ1-6	CASDTSYNPPLHF	TGTGCCAGTGACACCTCCTATAATCCACCCCTCCACTTT
TRBV19	TRBD1	.	TRBJ1-5	CVSSIVRDRRASNQPQHF	TGTGTCAGTAGTATCGTCCGGGACAGAAGAGCTAGCAATCAGCCCCAGCATTTT
TRBV30	.	few	TRBJ1-1	CAWSVSRAQEAFF	TGTGCCTGGAGTGTATCCAGGGCTCAGGAGGCTTTCTTT
TRBV6-4	.	few	TRBJ1-6	CASSDSGDSPLHF	TGTGCCAGCAGTGACTCAGGGGATTCACCCCTCCACTTT
TRBV29-1	.	.	TRBJ2-3	CSGRTDTDTQYF	TGCAGCGGCCGGACAGATACAGATACGCAGTATTTT
TRBV11-3	.	many	TRBJ1-1	CASSLDQFTEAFF	TGTGCCAGCAGCTTAGATCAATTCACTGAAGCTTTCTTT
TRBV7-9	.	many	TRBJ2-2	CASSLDPRGPNTGELFF	TGTGCCAGCAGCTTAGACCCCAGGGGACCCAACACCGGGGAGCTGTTTTTT
TRBV20-1	.	.	TRBJ2-7	CSARVVGLVQYF	TGCAGTGCTAGGGTGGTGGGGCTGGTGCAGTACTTC
TRBV12-3/TRBV12-4	.	few	TRBJ1-6	CASRGAPPNSPLHF	TGTGCCAGCAGGGGGGCGCCGCCTAATTCACCCCTCCACTTT
TRBV6-2/TRBV6-3	.	many	TRBJ2-3	CASSPITDTQYF	TGTGCCAGCAGCCCTATAACAGATACGCAGTATTTT